The next 8 T cell receptor beta chains were all read from a single sample in a study of regulatory T cells in long-lasting Graves disease. Through Arm-PCR of CDR3 regions and iRepertoire HTBI primers, TCR beta libraries were built. In TCRdb, the multiplex PCR reads were re-called with MiXCR into one record per CDR3 protein. The data show about 420,000 distinct CDR3 sequences, 16% seen once. Indicated time point: newly diagnosed GD, antithyroid drugs for less than 3 months. Scientists built the TCR library using RNA that was extracted from PBMCs. These data were likewise used in another study, on T cells in Graves' hyperthyroidism and ophthalmopathy.

The input for sequencing was peripheral blood mononuclear cells (PBMCs), taken at new diagnosis, from a patient treated with antithyroid drugs. The source of these receptors is a woman under 30 with Graves disease.

This clonotype was seen many times. V and J are TRBV2 and TRBJ1-2; no definite D call. Germline CDR1 reads SNHLY; CDR2 reads FYNNEI. The CDR3 sequence is 13 residues long. V was clipped by 6 bases and J by 4 bases, with 12 bases between them. Here the CDR3 reads CASRIEGIYGYTF. For the CDR3, the DNA is TGTGCCAGCAGGATCGAGGGTATCTATGGCTACACCTTC.

The chain links TRBV12-3 or TRBV12-4 to TRBJ1-4; D is perhaps TRBD1 (6 bases). The CDR3 covers 14 residues. V was pared by 3 bases and J by 3 bases, with 8 bases between. The CDR3 sequence is CASSLDRPNEKLFF. The CDR3 DNA reads TGTGCCAGCAGTTTGGACAGACCTAATGAAAAACTGTTTTTT.

The chain joins TRBV19 to TRBJ1-5; D is uncertain. The CDR3 extends over 14 amino acids. V shed 4 bases and J shed 4 bases, with 11 bases lying between them. Germline V gene sequence: CDR1 LNHDA, CDR2 SQIVND (reference sequence). CDR3: CASSTPGINQPQHF. The CDR3 DNA follows: TGTGCCAGTAGTACCCCCGGGATAAATCAGCCCCAGCATTTT.

This clonotype has more than one count but fewer than ten. The V and J genes are TRBV9 and TRBJ2-4, with 8 bases matching TRBD2. J lost 8 bases, V lost 0 bases, and 4 bases had no gene match. The CDR3 sequence is 14 residues long. Germline CDR1 and CDR2: SGDLS and YYNGEE. The CDR3 DNA follows: TGTGCCAGCAGCGTAGGGCGGGGGGAGGACATTCAGTACTTC. This codes for CASSVGRGEDIQYF.

Remarks on this clonotype: It is likely a read error: a sequence one base away is far more abundant. The rearrangement links TRBV13 to TRBJ2-7; D is uncertain. The DNA end favors TRBJ2-3, so the J call may be wrong. The CDR3 consists of 12 residues. Germline CDR1 and CDR2: PRHDT and FYEKMQ (reference sequence). For the CDR3, the DNA is TGCGCCAGCAACACCGAAGGCGATACGCAGTATTTT. Its translation is CASNTEGDTQYF.

A few counts support this clonotype. The chain has TRBV5-1 and TRBJ2-7; D is uncertain. This CDR3 contains 15 residues. Trimming pared 0 bases from V and 5 bases from J, leaving 15 bases between. CDR1 is SGHRS and CDR2 is YFSETQ in the germline V gene. CDR3 DNA: TGCGCCAGCAGCTTGGGCCGGCCGCCTGCCCACGAGCAGTACTTC. Amino acids: CASSLGRPPAHEQYF.

As concerns this clonotype: A much bigger clone sits one base away, suggesting this may be a read error. V and J are TRBV20-1 and TRBJ2-1, with 8 bases that match TRBD2. After removal of 0 bases from V and 10 bases from J, the junction contained 14 bases not matched to a gene. Germline values: CDR1 DFQATT, CDR2 SNEGSKA (reference sequence). The CDR3 spans 16 residues. DNA of the CDR3: TGCAGTGCTAGAGACCAACTAGCGGCCCATCTATACGAGCAGTTCTTC. Translating it yields CSARDQLAAHLYEQFF.

The chain has TRBV5-1 and TRBJ2-1; D possibly corresponds to TRBD2 (6 bases). V shed 5 bases and J shed 8 bases, with 17 bases lying between them. This CDR3 contains 14 residues. Germline loops: CDR1 SGHRS, CDR2 YFSETQ. The CDR3 reads CASRRETSGDEQFF. DNA for the CDR3: TGCGCCAGCAGGCGCGAGACTAGTGGCGATGAGCAGTTCTTC.